This TCR beta chain was sequenced in a study of T-cell reconstitution after alpha-beta-depleted transplantation in children. For TCRbeta, the library was prepared with unique molecular identifiers. TCRdb redid the calling of the PCR reads with MiXCR, one entry per CDR3 protein. The sample has about 350,000 distinct CDR3 sequences; more than 10% are singletons. This clonotype has more than one count but fewer than ten. The CDR3 consists of 14 residues. V shed 3 bases and J shed 0 bases, with 6 bases lying between them. Sequenced material: PBMCs, taken from the stem cell graft. The chain combines TRBV12-3 or TRBV12-4 with TRBJ1-3; the D is unclear. The receptor was isolated from a human donor who donated a stem cell graft to a child with Fanconi anemia. Here the CDR3 DNA reads TGTGCCAGCAGTTTGAAAGGCTCTGGAAACACCATATATTTT. It is translated as CASSLKGSGNTIYF.